The rows below give T cell receptor beta chains drawn from one sample of a study of T cell responses to AZD1222 COVID-19 vaccine. Profiling relied on immunoSEQ multiplex PCR, and the TCRdb table lists in-frame clones only, not all of them. The data hold 130,000 to 150,000 clones, with approximately 88% observed a single time. This material consisted of peripheral blood, taken on day 0 of AZD1222 vaccination. The receptors here all came from an adult in good health. Both conserved end residues are part of each CDR3. A D gene is named only where the DNA matches it firmly. Not every row has a clone size; where given, it reads once, few, many or a size class.

TRBD1,TRBJ1-6,-,TRBV5-4,TGTGCCAGCAGTAGGGACAGCTCCTATAATTCACCCCTCCACTTT,CASSRDSSYNSPLHF
-,TRBJ2-7,-,TRBV11-2,TGTGCCAGCAGCTTAGTCGCGGGCATCTACGAGCAGTACTTC,CASSLVAGIYEQYF
TRBD1,TRBJ1-4,-,TRBV5-6,TGTGCCAGCAGCCGAGGGGACAGGCAGAATGAAAAACTGTTTTTT,CASSRGDRQNEKLFF
-,TRBJ1-1,-,TRBV5-1,TGCGCCAGCAGTGGGACGGTGAACACTGAAGCTTTCTTT,CASSGTVNTEAFF
-,TRBJ2-1,-,TRBV20-1,TGTAATCCCCCGGGGTACAATGAGCAGTTCTTC,CNPPGYNEQFF
-,TRBJ2-2,-,TRBV30,TGTGCCTGGAGTGGGGTTCTAGTTGGCACCGGGGAGCTGTTTTTT,CAWSGVLVGTGELFF
-,TRBJ2-7,-,TRBV19,TGTGCCAGTAGTACCGTGGGAGGGGGCTCCTACGAGCAGTACTTC,CASSTVGGGSYEQYF
-,TRBJ2-3,-,TRBV3-1/TRBV3-2,TGTGCCAGCAGCCAAGGGAACACAGATACGCAGTATTTT,CASSQGNTDTQYF
-,TRBJ1-1,-,TRBV6-2/TRBV6-3,TGTGCCAGCAGTTACTCGAAGGGGAAGTCCGCGAGGACTGAAGCTTTCTTT,CASSYSKGKSARTEAFF
-,TRBJ2-7,once,TRBV28,TGTGCCAGCAGTTTATCAGGGTTTCCCTACGAGCAGTACTTC,CASSLSGFPYEQYF
-,TRBJ1-3,once,TRBV7-9,TGTGCCAGCAGCAGGGAGGGTTTGAGAGGAAACACCATATATTTT,CASSREGLRGNTIYF
TRBD1,TRBJ1-1,-,TRBV16,TGTGCCAGCAGCCAATATAGTATTCCCGGGACAGGGACGCCTGAAGCTTTCTTT,CASSQYSIPGTGTPEAFF
-,TRBJ2-1,few,TRBV28,TGTGCCAGTTCAGAGCAGCCCTATAACAATGAGCAGTTCTTC,CASSEQPYNNEQFF
-,TRBJ2-1,-,TRBV28,TGTGCCAGCAGGAGACAGGCCGATGAGCAGTTCTTC,CASRRQADEQFF
-,TRBJ1-1,few,TRBV18,TGTGCCAGCTCACCACCCAACCAAAAGATCGCCGGAAACACTGAAGCTTTCTTT,CASSPPNQKIAGNTEAFF
-,TRBJ2-3,-,TRBV29-1,TGCAGCGTTGAGCTAGGAGATACGCAGTATTTT,CSVELGDTQYF
TRBD1,TRBJ2-7,-,TRBV5-4,TGTGCCAGCAGCTTGTTCAGCGACAGGGACTACGAGCAGTACTTC,CASSLFSDRDYEQYF
-,TRBJ2-2,-,TRBV9,TGTGCCAACGGCGTACCGAACACCGGGGAGCTGTTTTTT,CANGVPNTGELFF
-,TRBJ1-2,few,TRBV5-5,TGTGCCAGCAGCCAACAGGGCCCGAAGGGCTACACCTTC,CASSQQGPKGYTF
TRBD1,TRBJ2-4,-,TRBV5-1,TGCGCCAGCAGCTCGGCCGTGACACAGGGGTCCAAAAACATTCAGTACTTC,CASSSAVTQGSKNIQYF
-,TRBJ1-1,-,TRBV12-3/TRBV12-4,TGTGCCAGCAGCTGGGGGAACACTGAAGCTTTCTTT,CASSWGNTEAFF
-,TRBJ2-7,-,TRBV7-2,TGTGCCAGCAGCGTAGAACAGACTAGTACCTACGAGCAGTACTTC,CASSVEQTSTYEQYF
-,TRBJ2-5,-,TRBV5-4,TGTGCCAGCAGCCCCCCGGGCCACCAAGAGACCCAGTACTTC,CASSPPGHQETQYF
TRBD1,TRBJ1-2,-,TRBV11-2,TGTGCCAGCAGCTTAGCACAGGGGGTTCAGAACTATGGCTACACCTTC,CASSLAQGVQNYGYTF
-,TRBJ2-3,-,TRBV6-6,TGTGCCAGCAGTTACTTACTTCCCACAGATACGCAGTATTTT,CASSYLLPTDTQYF
TRBD1,TRBJ2-7,-,TRBV5-6,TGTGCCAGCAGTCCGGACAGGCGAGGGTTCACCTACGAGCAGTACTTC,CASSPDRRGFTYEQYF
TRBD1,TRBJ1-1,-,TRBV5-1,TGCGCCAGCAGCCGCGGGACAGCGGTGAACACTGAAGCTTTCTTT,CASSRGTAVNTEAFF
-,TRBJ1-2,-,TRBV5-1,TGCGCCAGCAGCCCACAGAGCTCTAACTATGGCTACACCTTC,CASSPQSSNYGYTF
-,TRBJ1-6,-,TRBV5-1,TGCGCCAGCAGCTGGACACTGAATTCACCCCTCCACTTT,CASSWTLNSPLHF
-,TRBJ2-1,-,TRBV7-2,TGTGCCAGCAGCTTATTATCCGGGGTCTCCTACAATGAGCAGTTCTTC,CASSLLSGVSYNEQFF
-,TRBJ2-2,-,TRBV19,TGTGCCAGTAGTTCCTGGGGCGCGGTCCCCGGGGAGCTGTTTTTT,CASSSWGAVPGELFF
-,TRBJ1-1,-,TRBV9,TGTGCCAGCAGCGTAGGCTTCAGGGCCACTGAAGCTTTCTTT,CASSVGFRATEAFF
TRBD1,TRBJ2-1,-,TRBV2,TGTGCCAGCACGGGACAGCTTCACAATGAGCAGTTCTTC,CASTGQLHNEQFF
-,TRBJ2-3,-,TRBV19,TGTGCCAGTAGTAGCGGCGAGGGAGAAGATACGCAGTATTTT,CASSSGEGEDTQYF
TRBD1,TRBJ1-1,-,TRBV18,TGTGCCAGCTCACCTGGACAGGATGAAGCTTTCTTT,CASSPGQDEAFF
-,TRBJ2-7,-,TRBV6-2/TRBV6-3,TGTGCCAGCAGTTACGACCGAAACCACTCCTACGAGCAGTACTTC,CASSYDRNHSYEQYF
-,TRBJ2-5,-,TRBV15,TGTGCCACCAGCAGAGAAGAGACCCAGTACTTC,CATSREETQYF
TRBD2,TRBJ2-7,-,TRBV28,TGTGCCAGCAGTCGGACCTGGGGGGGGTCAGGCGAGCAGTACTTC,CASSRTWGGSGEQYF
-,TRBJ2-1,once,TRBV24-1,TGTGCCACCGAGGAGGGAGGTCGAGACAATGAGCAGTTCTTC,CATEEGGRDNEQFF
-,TRBJ1-5,-,TRBV6-5,TGTGCCAGCAGTTACTCGATTAATCAGCCCCAGCATTTT,CASSYSINQPQHF
-,TRBJ1-2,-,TRBV12-3/TRBV12-4,TGTGCCAGCAGTTACAGGGATGGCTACACCTTC,CASSYRDGYTF